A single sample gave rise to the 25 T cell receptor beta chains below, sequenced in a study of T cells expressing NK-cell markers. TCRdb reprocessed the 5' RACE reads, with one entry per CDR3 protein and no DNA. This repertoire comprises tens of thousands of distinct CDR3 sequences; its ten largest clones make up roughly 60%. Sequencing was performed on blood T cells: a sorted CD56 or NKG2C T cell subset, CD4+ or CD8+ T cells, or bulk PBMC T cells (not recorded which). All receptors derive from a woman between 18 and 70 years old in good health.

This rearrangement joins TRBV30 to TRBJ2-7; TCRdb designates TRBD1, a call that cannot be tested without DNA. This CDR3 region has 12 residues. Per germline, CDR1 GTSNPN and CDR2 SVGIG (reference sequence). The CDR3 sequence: CASSGRGTEQYF.

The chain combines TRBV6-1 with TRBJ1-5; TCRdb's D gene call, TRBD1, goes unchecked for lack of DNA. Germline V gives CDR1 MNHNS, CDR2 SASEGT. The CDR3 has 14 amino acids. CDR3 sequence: CALFRGQIGQPQHF.

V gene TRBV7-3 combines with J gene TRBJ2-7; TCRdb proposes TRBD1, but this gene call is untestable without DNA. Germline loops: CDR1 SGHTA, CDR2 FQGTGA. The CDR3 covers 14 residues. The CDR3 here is CASSLGDNAYEQYF. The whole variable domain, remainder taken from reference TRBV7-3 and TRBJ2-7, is GAGVSQTPSNKVTEKGKYVELRCDPISGHTALYWYRQSLGQGPEFLIYFQGTGAADDSGLPNDRFFAVRPEGSVSTLKIQRTERGDSAVYLCASSLGDNAYEQYFGPGTRLTVT.

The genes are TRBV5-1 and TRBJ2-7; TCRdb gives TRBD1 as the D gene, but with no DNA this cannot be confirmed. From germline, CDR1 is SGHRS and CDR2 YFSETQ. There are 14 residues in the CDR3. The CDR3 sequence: CASSDGTGDYEQYF.

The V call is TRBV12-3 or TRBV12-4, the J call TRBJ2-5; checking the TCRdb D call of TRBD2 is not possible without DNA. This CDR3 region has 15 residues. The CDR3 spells CASSFTDYPQETQYF.

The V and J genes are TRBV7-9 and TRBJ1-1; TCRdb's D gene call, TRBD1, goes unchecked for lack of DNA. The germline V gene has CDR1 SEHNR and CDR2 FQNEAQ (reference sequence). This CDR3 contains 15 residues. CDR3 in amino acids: CASSFRQGVNTEAFF.

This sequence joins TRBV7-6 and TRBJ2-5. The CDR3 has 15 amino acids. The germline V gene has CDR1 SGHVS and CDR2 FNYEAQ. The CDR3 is CASSLDSMDGETQYF. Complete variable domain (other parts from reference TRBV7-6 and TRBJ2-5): GAGVSQSPRYKVTKRGQDVALRCDPISGHVSLYWYRQALGQGPEFLTYFNYEAQQDKSGLPNDRFSAERPEGSISTLTIQRTEQRDSAMYRCASSLDSMDGETQYFGPGTRLLVL.

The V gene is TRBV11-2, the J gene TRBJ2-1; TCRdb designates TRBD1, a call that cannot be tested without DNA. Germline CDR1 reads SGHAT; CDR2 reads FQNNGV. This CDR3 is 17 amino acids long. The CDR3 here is CASSLGQGPISYNEQFF.

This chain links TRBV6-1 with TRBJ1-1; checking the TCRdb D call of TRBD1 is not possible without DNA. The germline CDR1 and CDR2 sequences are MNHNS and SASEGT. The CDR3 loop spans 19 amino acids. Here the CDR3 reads CASSEGVGFFVGRNTEAFF.

CDR3 sequence: CASSNLLTGESGELFF. This rearrangement joins TRBV6-1 to TRBJ2-2. This CDR3 has 16 residues. Germline CDR1 reads MNHNS; CDR2 reads SASEGT.

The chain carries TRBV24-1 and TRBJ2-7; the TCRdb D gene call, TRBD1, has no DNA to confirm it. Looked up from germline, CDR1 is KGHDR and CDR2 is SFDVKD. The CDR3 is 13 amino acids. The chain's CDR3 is CASQGRESYEQYF.

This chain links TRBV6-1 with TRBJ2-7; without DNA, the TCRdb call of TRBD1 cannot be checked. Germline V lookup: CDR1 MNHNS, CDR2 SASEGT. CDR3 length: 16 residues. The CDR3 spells CASSGGPGQGPHEQYF.

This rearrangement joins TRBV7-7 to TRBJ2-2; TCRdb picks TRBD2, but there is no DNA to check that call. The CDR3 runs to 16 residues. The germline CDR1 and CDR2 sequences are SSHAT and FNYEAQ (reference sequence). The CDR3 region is CASSLASGRDTGELFF.

The CDR3 region is CATSRADEQFF. The chain is built from TRBV15 and TRBJ2-1. Germline values: CDR1 LNHNV, CDR2 YYDKDF (reference sequence). The CDR3 is 11 residues long. Together with reference TRBV15 and TRBJ2-1, the CDR3 gives the full variable domain: DAMVIQNPRYQVTQFGKPVTLSCSQTLNHNVMYWYQQKSSQAPKLLFHYYDKDFNNEADTPDNFQSRRPNTSFCFLDIRSPGLGDTAMYLCATSRADEQFFGPGTRLTVL.

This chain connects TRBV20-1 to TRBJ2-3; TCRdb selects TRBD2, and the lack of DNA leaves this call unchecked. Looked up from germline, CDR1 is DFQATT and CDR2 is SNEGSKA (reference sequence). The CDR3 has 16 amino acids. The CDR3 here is CSASSPSGMISDTQYF.

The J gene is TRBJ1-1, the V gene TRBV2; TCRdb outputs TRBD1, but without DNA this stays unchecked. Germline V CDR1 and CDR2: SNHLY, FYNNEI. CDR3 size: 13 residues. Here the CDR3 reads CASKTELNTEAFF.

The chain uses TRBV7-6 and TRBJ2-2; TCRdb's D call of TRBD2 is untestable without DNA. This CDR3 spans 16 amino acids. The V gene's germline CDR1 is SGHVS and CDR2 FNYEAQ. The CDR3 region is CASSARLAGGTGELFF.

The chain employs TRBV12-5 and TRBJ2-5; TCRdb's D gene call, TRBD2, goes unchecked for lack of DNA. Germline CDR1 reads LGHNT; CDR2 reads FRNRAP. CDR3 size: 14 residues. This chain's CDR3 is CASGLVYGGETQYF.

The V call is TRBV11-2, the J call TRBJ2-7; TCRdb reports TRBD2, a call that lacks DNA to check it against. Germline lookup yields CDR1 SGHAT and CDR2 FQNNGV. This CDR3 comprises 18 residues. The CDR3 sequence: CASSQGPAGLADPYEQYF. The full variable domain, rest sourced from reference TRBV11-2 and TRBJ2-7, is EAGVAQSPRYKIIEKRQSVAFWCNPISGHATLYWYQQILGQGPKLLIQFQNNGVVDDSQLPKDRFSAERLKGVDSTLKIQPAKLEDSAVYLCASSQGPAGLADPYEQYFGPGTRLTVT.

This chain's CDR3 is CASTQQVRTYNEQFF. V gene TRBV28 combines with J gene TRBJ2-1; TCRdb designates TRBD1, a call that cannot be tested without DNA. Germline lookup yields CDR1 MDHEN and CDR2 SYDVKM. The CDR3 extends over 15 amino acids.

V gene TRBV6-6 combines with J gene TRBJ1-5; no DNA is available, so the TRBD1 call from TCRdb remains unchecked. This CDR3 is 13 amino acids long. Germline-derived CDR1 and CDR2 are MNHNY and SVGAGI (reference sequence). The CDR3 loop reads CASSPQGNQPQHF.

CDR3 protein: CASRDSREPGNTIYF. V usage is TRBV9 and J usage is TRBJ1-3; the TCRdb call, TRBD1, lacks DNA for checking. Germline V gene data show CDR1 as SGDLS and CDR2 as YYNGEE. There are 15 residues in the CDR3.

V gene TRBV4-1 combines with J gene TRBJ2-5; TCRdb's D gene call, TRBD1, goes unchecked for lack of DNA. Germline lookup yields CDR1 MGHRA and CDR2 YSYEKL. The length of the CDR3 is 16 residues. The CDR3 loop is CASSQDGWGLMETQYF.

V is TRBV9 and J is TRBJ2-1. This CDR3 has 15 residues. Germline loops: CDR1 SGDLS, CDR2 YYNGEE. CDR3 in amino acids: CASSPGAPTLDEQFF.

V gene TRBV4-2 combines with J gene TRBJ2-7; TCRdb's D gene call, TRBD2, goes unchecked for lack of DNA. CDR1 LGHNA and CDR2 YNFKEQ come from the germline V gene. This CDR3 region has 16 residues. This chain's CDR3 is CASSQLAGAHSYEQYF.